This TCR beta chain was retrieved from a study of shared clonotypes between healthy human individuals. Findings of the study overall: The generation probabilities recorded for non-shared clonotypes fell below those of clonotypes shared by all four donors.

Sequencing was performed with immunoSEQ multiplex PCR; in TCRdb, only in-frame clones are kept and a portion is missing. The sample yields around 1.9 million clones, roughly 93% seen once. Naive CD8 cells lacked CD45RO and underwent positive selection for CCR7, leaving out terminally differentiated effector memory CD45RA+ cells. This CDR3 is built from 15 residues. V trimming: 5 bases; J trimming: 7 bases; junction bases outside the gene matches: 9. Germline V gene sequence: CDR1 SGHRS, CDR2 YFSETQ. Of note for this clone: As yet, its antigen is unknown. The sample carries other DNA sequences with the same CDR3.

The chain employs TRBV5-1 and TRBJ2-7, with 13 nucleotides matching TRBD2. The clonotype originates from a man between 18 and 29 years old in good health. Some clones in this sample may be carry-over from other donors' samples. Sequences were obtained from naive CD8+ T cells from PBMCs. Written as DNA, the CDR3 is TGCGCCAGCAGTCCAGGACTAGCGGGAGAGCGAGAGCAGTACTTC. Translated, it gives CASSPGLAGEREQYF.